What follows describes a single T cell receptor beta chain. The table came from immunoSEQ multiplex PCR; TCRdb's copy has only in-frame clones and leaves some out. The data contain some 700,000 clones, approximately 83% of them singletons. The entry originates in a study of shared T cell receptors in the human thymus. V lost 0 bases to trimming and J lost 4 bases, with 9 bases between them. Looked up from germline, CDR1 is MNHNY and CDR2 is SVGAGI (reference sequence). This CDR3 contains 14 residues. The sample was also linked to a second study, of human thymus T cells. Per that study: Donation came from healthy Finnish infants having corrective surgery for congenital heart defects. Resections removed during corrective heart surgery provided the thymus tissue used. Related research has reported that thymic repertoires overlap highly among unrelated individuals.

Sequenced material: thymocytes. J is TRBJ1-1 and V is TRBV6-6; D possibly corresponds to TRBD1 (5 bases). The receptor was derived from a girl under two years old with a congenital heart defect. Written as DNA, the CDR3 is TGTGCCAGCAGTTACTCTTCAGGGTTCACTGAAGCTTTCTTT. Its translation is CASSYSSGFTEAFF.